The rows below give T cell receptor beta chains drawn from one sample of a study. A single record per CDR3 protein comes from TCRdb applying MiXCR to the 5' RACE reads. The table records around 5,300 distinct CDR3 sequences, just over 70% of them present only once. Sequencing used naive CD4+ T cells sorted from blood. These receptors came from a female donor with breast cancer. CDR3s leave out the opening cysteine and the closing phenylalanine or tryptophan.

j_gene | v_gene | CDR3aa
TRBJ1-5 | TRBV6-1 | ATREGNQPQH
TRBJ2-5 | TRBV7-3 | ASSLAGTSGRAPQETQY
TRBJ2-1 | TRBV10-1 | ASSEAPDRGEQF
TRBJ1-5 | TRBV12-3/TRBV12-4 | ASSSGHNQPQH
TRBJ2-1 | TRBV6-2/TRBV6-3 | ASSITVNEQF
TRBJ1-6 | TRBV20-1 | SAGETGYNSPLH
TRBJ2-7 | TRBV10-3 | AISEKGVPYEQY
TRBJ1-1 | TRBV4-1 | ASSQDPSGAQNTEAF
TRBJ2-7 | TRBV6-5 | ASSYSREGLGEQY
TRBJ2-7 | TRBV2 | ATAYSYEQY
TRBJ2-5 | TRBV7-3 | ASSLMAGTIETQY
TRBJ2-1 | TRBV6-5 | ASSGRQGREQF
TRBJ1-6 | TRBV6-1 | ATHFRDSYNSPLH
TRBJ2-7 | TRBV6-1 | ASSEAPGRNYEQY
TRBJ1-2 | TRBV2 | ASSEDGDYGYT
TRBJ2-7 | TRBV28 | ASSPTRLAGEQY
TRBJ2-1 | TRBV5-1 | ASSSKEVQSYNEQF
TRBJ1-1 | TRBV11-1 | ASSLGETEAF
TRBJ2-7 | TRBV20-1 | SAQTGKVYEQY
TRBJ1-2 | TRBV4-1 | ASGRDRGSYGYT
TRBJ1-2 | TRBV12-3/TRBV12-4 | ASTLGEGQYGYT
TRBJ2-3 | TRBV5-1 | ASSLNPGGTDTQY
TRBJ2-4 | TRBV18 | ASSTGTAIAKNIQY
TRBJ1-6 | TRBV6-5 | ASSYDRGPNSPLH
TRBJ1-1 | TRBV12-3/TRBV12-4 | ASSPLEGSSTEAF
TRBJ1-1 | TRBV7-8 | ASSVQGEAF
TRBJ1-6 | TRBV27 | ASSLDRVNSPLN
TRBJ2-3 | TRBV27 | ASSYSTGGGDTQY
TRBJ1-1 | TRBV29-1 | SVGQGFAEAF
TRBJ2-5 | TRBV2 | ASRPRQGARETQY
TRBJ2-7 | TRBV4-1 | ASSQEQGNFEQY
TRBJ2-2 | TRBV12-3/TRBV12-4 | ASSSSGSLELF
TRBJ1-3 | TRBV7-3 | ASSSGRSGNTIY
TRBJ2-1 | TRBV2 | ASSRTPPNIGD
TRBJ2-1 | TRBV4-2 | ASSQVSGGRNEQF
TRBJ2-1 | TRBV5-1 | ASSLSGGPYNEQF
TRBJ2-3 | TRBV5-1 | ASRTGPTTDTQY
TRBJ2-5 | TRBV5-6 | ASSKTGSQETQY
TRBJ2-3 | TRBV11-3 | ASSLGRQGASDTQY
TRBJ1-2 | TRBV29-1 | SATENRRGSGYT
TRBJ1-1 | TRBV12-3/TRBV12-4 | ASSPGTAIVAF
TRBJ1-1 | TRBV4-1 | ASSPRQGGTEAF
TRBJ2-3 | TRBV6-5 | ASSHWGGTDTQY
TRBJ2-3 | TRBV7-3 | ASALGGYSTDTQY
TRBJ1-1 | TRBV28 | AIGGQMNTEAF
TRBJ2-7 | TRBV20-1 | STTEPSGGGIRQY
TRBJ2-6 | TRBV5-1 | ASSPGGFGANVLT
TRBJ1-1 | TRBV5-1 | ASSGTGEDTEAF
TRBJ2-5 | TRBV7-7 | ASSAFVGLGRPQETQY
TRBJ1-4 | TRBV10-3 | AISESPGGSGPNEKLF
TRBJ2-7 | TRBV20-1 | SATGLATRSSYEQY
TRBJ1-5 | TRBV12-5 | ASGLKNGNQPQH
TRBJ1-1 | TRBV29-1 | SVRTGVGTEAF
TRBJ2-5 | TRBV4-2 | ASSQGRHNQETQY
TRBJ2-1 | TRBV6-2/TRBV6-3 | ASSYGNEQF